A single sample gave rise to the 23 T cell receptor beta chains below, sequenced in a study of shared clonotypes between healthy human individuals (dated by TCRdb to about 2020). The library was built by means of the immunoSEQ multiplex PCR assay. TCRdb took over this immuneACCESS table, retaining in-frame rearrangements with V and J assigned. Such tables are incomplete; in checked studies, under half of the missing clones stem from an unresolved V gene, and the remainder is unexplained. The sample yields approximately 640,000 clones; 55% to 75% were counted once. Jointly, the top ten make up under 2% of the sample. Sequences were obtained from memory CD4+ T cells sorted from blood. Interpreted using the paper, the cell subset or site label stands for: CD45RA-negative fraction. These receptor sequences come from a woman in her twenties or thirties in good health.

The DNA of the CDR3 is TGTGCCAGCAAGGGACCGCGATATGGCTACACCTTC. The encoded protein is CASKGPRYGYTF. V and J are TRBV27 and TRBJ1-2; the D gene is possibly TRBD1 (5 bases). The germline V gene has CDR1 MNHEY and CDR2 SMNVEV (reference sequence). Trimming removed 7 bases at V and 5 bases at J, with 11 bases between. The CDR3 length is 12 residues.

The rearrangement links TRBV7-2 to TRBJ2-2; TRBD2 aligns across 10 bases. CDR1 and CDR2 (germline): SGHTA, FQGNSA. After removal of 1 base from V and 6 bases from J, the junction contained 5 bases not matched to a gene. This CDR3 spans 16 amino acids. The CDR3 sequence: CASSLDASGRSGELFF. The DNA of the CDR3 is TGTGCCAGCAGCTTAGACGCTAGCGGGAGATCCGGGGAGCTGTTTTTT.

V usage is TRBV18 and J usage is TRBJ2-5, with D possibly being TRBD1 (6 bases). V lost 6 bases and J lost 5, with 22 bases in between. The germline V gene encodes CDR1 KGHSH and CDR2 LQKENI. The CDR3 runs to 16 residues. The CDR3 bases are TGTGCCAGCTCCACCCGGCAGGGGCATAGTTGGGAGACCCAGTACTTC. This sequence encodes CASSTRQGHSWETQYF. Filled out from reference TRBV18 and TRBJ2-5, the complete variable domain reads NAGVMQNPRHLVRRRGQEARLRCSPMKGHSHVYWYRQLPEEGLKFMVYLQKENIIDESGMPKERFSAEFPKEGPSILRIQQVVRGDSAAYFCASSTRQGHSWETQYFGPGTRLLVL.

The V gene is TRBV10-3, the J gene TRBJ2-5, with D possibly TRBD2 on 6 matching bases. CDR3 length: 16 residues. Germline V gene sequence: CDR1 ENHRY, CDR2 SYGVKD. The V and J ends lost 4 bases and 2 bases respectively, with 17 bases between them. CDR3 amino acids: CAISGVREDGQETQYF. The CDR3 DNA is TGTGCCATCAGTGGAGTGAGGGAGGATGGACAAGAGACCCAGTACTTC.

This chain links TRBV4-1 with TRBJ1-2; D is perhaps TRBD1 (6 bases). This CDR3 comprises 16 residues. Trimming cost V 1 base and J 3 bases, with 15 bases left between them. The germline V gene encodes CDR1 MGHRA and CDR2 YSYEKL. The CDR3 nucleotides are TGCGCCAGCAGCCAAGTAGCGGTTAAGGGGGACTATGGCTACACCTTC. This translates into CASSQVAVKGDYGYTF.

In this sample, this clone turned up a few times. The gene calls are TRBV15 and TRBJ1-4; 8 bases agree with TRBD1. Germline CDR1 is LNHNV and CDR2 is YYDKDF (reference sequence). J gave up 3 bases and V 3 bases, and 6 bases lay outside the gene matches. This CDR3 has 16 residues. The CDR3 DNA sequence: TGTGCCACCAGCAGGGAATACAGGGGGGCTAATGAAAAACTGTTTTTT. This codes for CATSREYRGANEKLFF. Together with reference TRBV15 and TRBJ1-4, the CDR3 gives the full variable domain: DAMVIQNPRYQVTQFGKPVTLSCSQTLNHNVMYWYQQKSSQAPKLLFHYYDKDFNNEADTPDNFQSRRPNTSFCFLDIRSPGLGDTAMYLCATSREYRGANEKLFFGSGTQLSVL.

This clone has just one count. The chain couples TRBV5-4 to TRBJ2-1; 8 bases are a match to TRBD2. The CDR3 spans 15 residues. Unmatched junction bases numbered 10, after V lost 5 bases and J lost 6 bases. CDR1 and CDR2 (germline): SGHNT, YYREEE (reference sequence). CDR3 bases: TGTGCCAGCAGGGAAACTAGCGGACTTTCCAATGAGCAGTTCTTC. Its protein is CASRETSGLSNEQFF.

The sample holds a few counts of this clone. The rearrangement uses TRBV7-9 and TRBJ1-2; 8 bases match TRBD1. CDR3 length equals 15 residues. V lost 2 bases, J lost 2 bases, and 4 bases stayed unmatched. Germline assignment: CDR1 SEHNR and CDR2 FQNEAQ (reference sequence). The CDR3: CASSLFGQGNYGYTF. DNA of the CDR3: TGTGCCAGCAGCTTATTCGGACAGGGAAACTATGGCTACACCTTC.

This clone was found a few times. Other DNA sequences from this sample encode an identical CDR3 as well. V and J are TRBV2 and TRBJ2-1, with TRBD2 matching 10 bases. The CDR3 runs to 14 residues. V was pared by 5 bases and J by 4 bases, with 2 bases of the junction left unmatched. Germline CDR1 and CDR2: SNHLY and FYNNEI. The CDR3 loop is CASSRTSGYNEQFF. CDR3 nucleotide sequence: TGTGCCAGCAGTCGGACTAGCGGATACAATGAGCAGTTCTTC.

The rearrangement uses TRBV28 and TRBJ1-6, with 10 nucleotides matching TRBD1. The germline V gene has CDR1 MDHEN and CDR2 SYDVKM. V was clipped by 5 bases and J by 7 bases; unmatched bases: 5. CDR3 size: 15 residues. CDR3 residues: CASSPRQGANSPLHF. In DNA, the CDR3 is TGTGCCAGCAGTCCACGACAGGGGGCGAATTCACCCCTCCACTTT.

The chain carries TRBV7-9 and TRBJ2-3; tentatively, D is TRBD2 (5 bases). The CDR3 runs 17 residues. V lost 0 bases to trimming and J lost 0 bases, with 13 bases between them. CDR1 SEHNR and CDR2 FQNEAQ come from the germline V gene (reference sequence). DNA for the CDR3: TGTGCCAGCAGCTTAGCGCCGGACTCCTCTAGCACAGATACGCAGTATTTT. Amino acid sequence: CASSLAPDSSSTDTQYF. The complete variable domain, with remaining parts taken from reference TRBV7-9 and TRBJ2-3, reads DTGVSQNPRHKITKRGQNVTFRCDPISEHNRLYWYRQTLGQGPEFLTYFQNEAQLEKSRLLSDRFSAERPKGSFSTLEIQRTEQGDSAMYLCASSLAPDSSSTDTQYFGPGTRLTVL.

The chain is built from TRBV7-2 and TRBJ2-5, with 11 nucleotides matching TRBD2. Germline CDR1 SGHTA, CDR2 FQGNSA. CDR3 length: 15 amino acids. V lost 5 bases and J lost 4; bases outside the gene matches: 6. The CDR3 loop reads CASSQIAGGGETQYF. The CDR3 nucleotides are TGTGCCAGCAGCCAAATAGCGGGAGGGGGAGAGACCCAGTACTTC.

In its sample, this clone was seen a few times. The chain combines TRBV6-5 with TRBJ1-4, with 11 bases that match TRBD1. The CDR3 consists of 15 residues. V gave up 3 bases and J gave up 7 bases; unmatched junction bases: 4. CDR1 MNHEY and CDR2 SVGAGI come from the germline V gene. The CDR3 sequence is CASSYPGQGGEKLFF. In DNA form, the CDR3 reads TGTGCCAGCAGTTATCCGGGACAGGGGGGTGAAAAACTGTTTTTT.

The rearrangement joins TRBV6-6 to TRBJ2-3; the D gene could be TRBD1 or TRBD2 (5 bases each). This CDR3 is 16 amino acids long. The germline gives CDR1 MNHNY, CDR2 SVGAGI (reference sequence). V lost 5 bases, J lost 1 base, and 16 bases lay in between. The CDR3 here is CASSQLWGFRTDTQYF. The CDR3 bases are TGTGCCAGCAGTCAATTGTGGGGGTTCCGCACAGATACGCAGTATTTT.

The genes are TRBV11-2 and TRBJ1-2; 8 bases fit TRBD1. J was trimmed by 3 bases and V by 5 bases; bases with no gene match: 5. Germline CDR1 SGHAT, CDR2 FQNNGV. CDR3 length: 14 residues. The CDR3 DNA reads as TGTGCCAGCAGCCCAGGACAGGGCGACTATGGCTACACCTTC. It codes for CASSPGQGDYGYTF.

This clone was counted a few times. The rearrangement uses TRBV5-4 and TRBJ2-7; 13 bases agree with TRBD2. Germline V gene data show CDR1 as SGHNT and CDR2 as YYREEE (reference sequence). The CDR3 spans 15 residues. V lost 4 bases and J lost 0; bases outside the gene matches: 1. Written as DNA, the CDR3 is TGTGCCAGCAGCCGGACTAGCGGGAGCTCCTACGAGCAGTACTTC. Its translation: CASSRTSGSSYEQYF.

This clone was counted once. The CDR3 DNA is TGTGCCAGCAGTGAGGTTGCTAGCGGGGGTTACAATGAGCAGTTCTTC. Residues: CASSEVASGGYNEQFF. This chain uses TRBV2 with TRBJ2-1; 10 bases are shared with TRBD2. Per the germline V gene, CDR1 is SNHLY and CDR2 is FYNNEI. The CDR3 loop spans 16 amino acids. The trim removed 3 bases at V and 4 bases at J, leaving 6 bases unmatched.

V and J are TRBV5-1 and TRBJ1-2, with D possibly being TRBD1 (5 bases). The germline V gene has CDR1 SGHRS and CDR2 YFSETQ. V lost 6 bases and J 6 bases, leaving 21 bases between the germline ends. This CDR3 is built from 15 residues. As DNA, the CDR3 is TGCGCCAGCAAGGCGACTGCCGGGGCGATAGATGGCTACACCTTC. As protein: CASKATAGAIDGYTF.

Points on this clone: The same CDR3 also results from other DNA sequences found in this sample. The gene calls are TRBV28 and TRBJ1-1; 11 bases map to TRBD1. With 4 bases clipped from V and 5 bases from J, the junction kept 3 bases outside the gene matches. From germline, CDR1 is MDHEN and CDR2 SYDVKM. There are 14 residues in the CDR3. CDR3 coding DNA: TGTGCCAGCAGTTCGGGACAGGGGGTGACTGAAGCTTTCTTT. Translating it yields CASSSGQGVTEAFF.

V usage is TRBV19 and J usage is TRBJ2-6; no clear D gene. The CDR3 spans 15 residues. V was cut by 5 bases and J by 1 base, with 9 bases left in between. Germline V gives CDR1 LNHDA, CDR2 SQIVND (reference sequence). In nucleotides, the CDR3 is TGTGCCAGTAGTTCCGTGCGATCTGGGGCCAACGTCCTGACTTTC. Translated, it gives CASSSVRSGANVLTF.

As for this clone: This sample includes further DNA sequences coding for the same CDR3. The V and J genes are TRBV11-2 and TRBJ2-3; 12 bases are a match to TRBD2. The CDR3 runs to 16 residues. CDR1 SGHAT and CDR2 FQNNGV come from the germline V gene. V shed 1 base and J 3 bases; nucleotides not matched to a gene: 2. The CDR3: CASSLGLAGVTDTQYF. CDR3 bases: TGTGCCAGCAGCTTAGGACTAGCGGGAGTAACAGATACGCAGTATTTT.

The gene calls are TRBV15 and TRBJ1-5; tentative D call: TRBD1 (5 bases). Germline CDR1 and CDR2: LNHNV and YYDKDF (reference sequence). CDR3 length: 13 residues. V dropped 3 bases and J dropped 4 bases, with 7 bases sitting between them. For the CDR3, the DNA is TGTGCCACCAGCAGGACAGTTAATCAGCCCCAGCATTTT. Its translation is CATSRTVNQPQHF.

This clone was seen a handful of times. The chain links TRBV5-1 to TRBJ2-1; possibly TRBD1 for D (6 bases). The CDR3 has 14 amino acids. The ends were cut back, 6 bases at V and 7 bases at J, with 17 bases in the middle. The germline CDR1 and CDR2 sequences are SGHRS and YFSETQ. This CDR3 reads CASTPGTTGNEQFF. The DNA for the CDR3 is TGCGCCAGCACCCCTGGGACAACCGGGAATGAGCAGTTCTTC.